Sequencing of this TCR beta chain was carried out in a study of technical replicates of blood from a few donors. CDR3 length: 15 residues. V was pared by 0 bases and J by 6 bases, with 12 bases between. Germline V lookup: CDR1 LNHNV, CDR2 YYDKDF (reference sequence). Sequencing used immunoSEQ multiplex PCR; TCRdb keeps in-frame clones, though not all of them. The sample shows about 86,000 clones, under 96% of them seen only once. The sequence came from a human donor in good health. The chain combines TRBV15 with TRBJ1-5, with a tentative D call TRBD1 (5 bases). Sequenced input: T cells isolated from PBMCs. The CDR3 DNA reads TGTGCCACCAGCAGAGATAATTGGGGGGGTCAGCCCCAGCATTTT. Translating gives CATSRDNWGGQPQHF.